The clone carrying this T cell receptor beta chain was recorded at least ten times. Its target is unknown. This CDR3 has 13 amino acids. Germline CDR1 is SNHLY and CDR2 is FYNNEI. The V and J ends lost 6 bases and 6 bases, in that order; junction bases with no gene match: 8. With iRepertoire HTBI primers and Arm-PCR of CDR3 regions, TCR beta libraries were built. How the authors handled the data: Among the samples, 60 or so TRBV and 14 TRBJ segments were identified. TCRdb recomputed calls from the multiplex PCR reads with MiXCR, one row per CDR3 protein. It is TCRdb's table, rather than the study itself, that gives the V and J calls and clone size. The sample shows roughly 500,000 distinct CDR3 sequences, roughly 12% of them seen only once. As to time point: newly diagnosed GD, antithyroid drugs for less than 3 months. RNA extracted from PBMCs served as the sequencing template. The data are from a study of regulatory T cells in long-lasting Graves disease. Findings of the study overall: Among the persistent patients, about 3,000 public clonotypes were shared, more than the approximately 960 shared among new patients.

This sample also appeared in a second study, on T cells in Graves' hyperthyroidism and ophthalmopathy. That work adds: Thyroid ultrasound and orbital computed tomography, with clinical symptoms and serum thyroxine and TRAb, informed diagnoses. Model predictions of ophthalmopathy came a median around 7.1 months before onset.

The chain carries TRBV2 and TRBJ2-7; 7 bases match TRBD1. The clonotype was recovered from a man aged 25-40 years with Graves disease. The sequenced sample was peripheral blood mononuclear cells (PBMCs), obtained at new diagnosis, from a patient treated with antithyroid drugs. The CDR3 DNA reads TGTGCCAGCAGCGCCCAGACAGGGCTCGAGCAGTACTTC. This translates into CASSAQTGLEQYF.